This TCR beta chain comes out of a study of cytomegalovirus exposure and HLA in healthy donors. PCR was performed using 60 Vbeta and 13 Jbeta primers. In the original processing: Later analysis identified some 80 million unique TCR beta chains, approximately 10 million shared. Only in-frame clones appear in the TCRdb table, and some are missing; sequencing was by immunoSEQ multiplex PCR. V and J calls and clone size are as listed in that table; D and trimming were resolved from the DNA. The profile shows about 140,000 clones, roughly 78% of them singletons. Germline CDR1 and CDR2: SGDLS and YYNGEE. The CDR3 is made up of 14 amino acids. Trimming stripped 0 bases from V and 5 bases from J, with 9 bases between.

Sequences were obtained from PBMCs. The chain uses TRBV9 and TRBJ1-3; D remains ambiguous. The source is a young man in good health and CMV-seronegative. CDR3 coding DNA: TGTGCCAGCAGCGTAGATGGTAGTAGAAACACCATATATTTT. Its protein product is CASSVDGSRNTIYF. The whole variable domain, filled in from reference TRBV9 and TRBJ1-3, reads DSGVTQTPKHLITATGQRVTLRCSPRSGDLSVYWYQQSLDQGLQFLIQYYNGEERAKGNILERFSAQQFPDLHSELNLSSLELGDSALYFCASSVDGSRNTIYFGEGSWLTVV.